This T cell receptor (beta chain) is drawn from a study of graft-versus-host responses after intestinal transplantation. CDR1 is LNHDA and CDR2 is SQIVND in the germline V gene (reference sequence). CDR3 size: 13 residues. With 4 bases removed from V and 4 bases from J, the gap between germline ends came to 10 bases. Using immunoSEQ multiplex PCR, the repertoire was profiled, and TCRdb retains in-frame clones only, with some absent. The table records about 88,000 clones, 85% to 95% of them present only once. Comments on this clone: Its cognate antigen is unknown.

The sample in question was unstimulated CD4+ T cells sorted from spleen or lymph node cells, obtained before transplant. The receptor's source is a human donor who was the organ donor for an intestinal transplant. V and J are TRBV19 and TRBJ1-1; D may be TRBD1 (6 bases). CDR3 sequence: CASSTLQGTEAFF. CDR3 in DNA: TGTGCCAGTAGTACCCTACAGGGCACTGAAGCTTTCTTT.